These 18 T cell receptor beta chains were all obtained from the same sample, sequenced in a study of somatic mutations in cytotoxic T cells in rheumatoid arthritis (TCRdb year 2017). Library method: the immunoSEQ multiplex PCR assay. TCRdb obtained this table from immuneACCESS and retained in-frame rearrangements with V and J assigned. These tables miss some clones; where compared with another copy, unresolved V genes account for less than half of the shortfall, and the remainder is unexplained. The sample data list about 25,000 clones, and roughly 82% of these were observed just once. The top ten hold approximately 5.1% of the sample. Input material: CD8+ T cells sorted from blood. These TCRs come from a man aged 45 to 65 in good health.

V usage is TRBV5-1 and J usage is TRBJ2-3; 11 bases line up with TRBD1. CDR3 length: 15 amino acids. In germline, CDR1 is SGHRS, CDR2 YFSETQ. The J segment lost 3 bases and the V segment lost 4 bases, leaving 4 bases of the junction unmatched. The CDR3: CASSGWDRGTDTQYF. CDR3 nucleotide sequence: TGCGCCAGCAGCGGATGGGACAGGGGGACAGATACGCAGTATTTT.

This clone was picked up a small number of times. The V gene is TRBV21-1, the J gene TRBJ1-5; TRBD1, as called in the table, went unchecked against the DNA. TRBV21-1 is a documented pseudogene. This CDR3 has 15 residues. The CDR3, as DNA: TGTGCCAGCAACGACAGGAGGAGTAGCAATCAGCCCCAGCATTTT. It specifies CASNDRRSSNQPQHF.

The V call is TRBV27, the J call TRBJ2-5; D is uncertain. V lost 0 bases and J 2 bases, leaving 13 bases between the germline ends. The V gene's germline CDR1 is MNHEY and CDR2 SMNVEV (reference sequence). CDR3 length: 16 amino acids. The CDR3 spells CASSLSERSFQETQYF. The CDR3 DNA reads as TGTGCCAGCAGTTTATCTGAACGGAGCTTTCAAGAGACCCAGTACTTC.

The chain combines TRBV9 with TRBJ2-2; unclear D gene. Germline values: CDR1 SGDLS, CDR2 YYNGEE. V was pared by 4 bases and J by 3 bases, with 7 bases between. The CDR3 extends over 13 amino acids. The CDR3 protein is CASSLQDTGELFF. In DNA, the CDR3 is TGTGCCAGCAGCTTACAAGACACCGGGGAGCTGTTTTTT.

V usage is TRBV27 and J usage is TRBJ2-7, with TRBD2 matching over 9 bases. Looked up from germline, CDR1 is MNHEY and CDR2 is SMNVEV (reference sequence). V lost 2 bases, J lost 4 bases, and 6 bases stayed unmatched. This CDR3 has 15 amino acids. The CDR3 is CASSLGVAGAYEQYF. CDR3 bases: TGTGCCAGCAGTTTAGGGGTAGCGGGAGCTTACGAGCAGTACTTC.

This clone was detected a few times. This chain uses TRBV7-6 with TRBJ1-3, with unresolved D. Germline V CDR1 and CDR2: SGHVS, FNYEAQ. CDR3 length equals 15 residues. Trimming stripped 2 bases from V and 4 bases from J, with 12 bases between. CDR3 DNA sequence: TGTGCCAGCAGCTTACGGCGGGAGAAGGGAAACACCATATATTTT. Encoded protein: CASSLRREKGNTIYF.

The chain is built from TRBV11-3 and TRBJ1-2; no firm D call. The CDR3 is 15 amino acids. Germline loops: CDR1 SGHNT, CDR2 YENEEA. The V end lost 0 bases, the J end lost 5 bases, and 13 bases lay between the germline ends. The CDR3, as DNA: TGTGCCAGCAGCTTAGACACAGCCAGTGGATATGGCTACACCTTC. Protein product: CASSLDTASGYGYTF.

This chain uses TRBV7-9 with TRBJ2-4; perhaps D is TRBD1 or TRBD2 (5 bases each). The V gene's germline CDR1 is SEHNR and CDR2 FQNEAQ (reference sequence). CDR3 length: 16 residues. The V gene lost 3 bases and the J gene lost 8 bases, with 20 bases spanning the gap. The CDR3 protein is CASSFSGQGVIDIQYF. CDR3 nucleotides: TGTGCCAGCAGCTTTTCGGGGCAGGGTGTTATTGACATTCAGTACTTC.

This chain joins TRBV27 and TRBJ2-1; D remains ambiguous. Trimming removed 0 bases from V and 2 bases from J, with 8 bases in between. CDR1 is MNHEY, CDR2 SMNVEV, per germline (reference sequence). This CDR3 contains 15 residues. Here the CDR3 DNA reads TGTGCCAGCAGTTTATCCACAGTGGCCTACAATGAGCAGTTCTTC. Amino acid sequence: CASSLSTVAYNEQFF.

The V gene is TRBV7-9, the J gene TRBJ1-1; tentative D call: TRBD1 (5 bases). V gave up 5 bases and J gave up 1 base, with 14 bases separating them. The CDR3 is 15 amino acids. The germline V gene has CDR1 SEHNR and CDR2 FQNEAQ (reference sequence). CDR3 DNA: TGTGCCAGCAGCATACCCAGGGCGGCGAACACTGAAGCTTTCTTT. Amino acid sequence: CASSIPRAANTEAFF.

The rearrangement uses TRBV2 and TRBJ2-3; D assignment may be TRBD1 or TRBD2 (6 bases each). Germline values: CDR1 SNHLY, CDR2 FYNNEI. There are 14 residues in the CDR3. Trimming left V 4 bases short and J 6 bases short, with 14 bases between. The CDR3 region has the DNA TGTGCCAGCAGTGTCGGGGGCCTACTTGATACGCAGTATTTT. It codes for CASSVGGLLDTQYF.

The rearrangement joins TRBV7-9 to TRBJ2-7, with TRBD1 matching over 9 bases. Germline trimming cut 8 bases from V and 6 bases from J; bases unmatched to any gene: 17. CDR3 size: 16 residues. The germline gives CDR1 SEHNR, CDR2 FQNEAQ (reference sequence). CDR3 DNA sequence: TGTGCCAGCTCGGGTCTCGGGACAGGGAGATTTTTCGAGCAGTACTTC. Translating it yields CASSGLGTGRFFEQYF.

The V gene is TRBV6-4, the J gene TRBJ2-3; 11 positions agree with TRBD2. The germline gives CDR1 MRHNA, CDR2 SNTAGT. Trimming removed 0 bases from V and 1 base from J; junction bases left unmatched: 3. CDR3 size: 17 residues. The CDR3 DNA reads as TGTGCCAGCAGTGACTCGACTAGCGGGATGGGCACAGATACGCAGTATTTT. Its protein is CASSDSTSGMGTDTQYF.

This chain connects TRBV6-1 to TRBJ2-1; 11 bases line up with TRBD2. Looked up from germline, CDR1 is MNHNS and CDR2 is SASEGT. Trimming at V came to 4 bases and at J to 8 bases, leaving 7 bases not matched to a gene. The CDR3 contains 15 residues. CDR3 coding DNA: TGTGCCAGCAGTGTTACTAGCGGGAGTATCGATGAGCAGTTCTTC. It translates to CASSVTSGSIDEQFF.

The rearrangement uses TRBV2 and TRBJ2-5, with D maybe TRBD2 (6 bases). CDR1 SNHLY and CDR2 FYNNEI come from the germline V gene. This CDR3 has 15 amino acids. Between the trimmed V and J ends, which lost 5 bases and 4 bases, there was a span of 17 bases. CDR3 residues: CASSPPGLDLETQYF. The CDR3 coding sequence is TGTGCCAGCAGTCCCCCGGGACTCGACCTAGAGACCCAGTACTTC.

The gene calls are TRBV5-6 and TRBJ2-7; TRBD1 might be the D (6 bases). Germline CDR1 SGHDT, CDR2 YYEEEE. The CDR3 length is 13 residues. Trimming removed 3 bases from V and 0 bases from J, with 7 bases in between. The CDR3 loop reads CASSSTGSYEQYF. The CDR3 DNA follows: TGTGCCAGCAGCTCGACAGGCTCCTACGAGCAGTACTTC.

This chain uses TRBV29-1 with TRBJ1-1; 7 bases map to TRBD1. Looked up from germline, CDR1 is SQVTM and CDR2 is ANQGSEA. V trimming: 2 bases; J trimming: 7 bases; junction bases outside the gene matches: 4. This CDR3 is 12 amino acids long. The CDR3 nucleotides read TGCAGCGTTGAAAAGGGGGCCGGTGAAGCTTTCTTT. This codes for CSVEKGAGEAFF.

The chain combines TRBV27 with TRBJ2-7, with D unclear. V was shortened by 0 bases and J by 6 bases, with 9 bases between the two germline ends. Germline V lookup: CDR1 MNHEY, CDR2 SMNVEV (reference sequence). The CDR3 consists of 13 residues. The CDR3 region is CASSLSGSGEQYF. As DNA, the CDR3 is TGTGCCAGCAGTTTATCAGGGTCGGGCGAGCAGTACTTC.